These 25 T cell receptor beta chains came from one sample sequenced in a study of chemoradiotherapy in HPV16-positive cancers. Only in-frame clones appear in the TCRdb table, and some are missing; sequencing was by immunoSEQ multiplex PCR. The sample carries roughly 2,000 clones, around 86% recorded once. The input for sequencing was tumor tissue, taken from a patient who underwent chemoradiotherapy. The receptors here all came from a human donor with HPV-associated anogenital cancer.

The V call is TRBV11-3, the J call TRBJ2-3, with 7 bases fitting TRBD1. Germline V gene lookup returns CDR1 SGHNT and CDR2 YENEEA. J was trimmed by 1 base and V by 4 bases; bases with no gene match: 14. The CDR3 consists of 18 residues. CDR3 in DNA: TGTGCCAGCAGCTCTACCCGCCGACAGGGTGTGCGCACAGATACGCAGTATTTT. Residues: CASSSTRRQGVRTDTQYF.

In this sample, this clone turned up a few times. The CDR3 bases are TGTGCCAGCAGTGGAAGACAAAACACTGAAGCTTTCTTT. Its translation: CASSGRQNTEAFF. The rearrangement uses TRBV2 and TRBJ1-1; D not resolved. The CDR3 is made up of 13 amino acids. CDR1 is SNHLY, CDR2 FYNNEI, per germline. Trimming left V 4 bases short and J 2 bases short, with 8 bases between.

This chain links TRBV9 with TRBJ2-7; D ambiguous. V was shortened by 0 bases and J by 3 bases, with 10 bases between the two germline ends. The CDR3 runs to 14 residues. Germline loops: CDR1 SGDLS, CDR2 YYNGEE. CDR3 nucleotides: TGTGCCAGCAGCGTAGGCCAGGACCGCTACGAGCAGTACTTC. Protein: CASSVGQDRYEQYF.

This clone appeared a single time. V usage is TRBV2 and J usage is TRBJ1-1, with 9 bases identical to TRBD1. CDR3 size: 20 residues. The V and J ends lost 5 bases and 4 bases, in that order; junction bases with no gene match: 23. Germline values: CDR1 SNHLY, CDR2 FYNNEI. The CDR3 region is CASSSRGVRDRAEKVTEAFF. Here the CDR3 DNA reads TGTGCCAGCAGTTCAAGGGGGGTCCGGGACAGGGCCGAAAAGGTCACTGAAGCTTTCTTT.

The genes are TRBV5-1 and TRBJ2-1; 10 nucleotides line up with TRBD1. V gave up 0 bases and J gave up 5 bases; unmatched junction bases: 17. The CDR3 covers 20 residues. CDR1 and CDR2 from the germline V gene are SGHRS and YFSETQ. The CDR3, as DNA: TGCGCCAGCAGCTTGGCGAGGGGGACAGGGGTAGCGGGATATAACAATGAGCAGTTCTTC. This sequence encodes CASSLARGTGVAGYNNEQFF.

With regard to this clone: Other DNA variants within this sample encode the same CDR3. The gene calls are TRBV5-1 and TRBJ1-1, with 7 nucleotides matching TRBD1. CDR3 length: 14 residues. The V gene's germline CDR1 is SGHRS and CDR2 YFSETQ. V shed 7 bases and J 6 bases; nucleotides not matched to a gene: 12. The CDR3 coding sequence is TGCGCCAGCGAGGTGGCAGGGGGGGGGGCTGAAGCTTTCTTT. This codes for CASEVAGGGAEAFF.

The rearrangement uses TRBV28 and TRBJ2-6; D not certain. V gave up 1 base and J gave up 0 bases, with 16 bases separating them. Germline CDR1 is MDHEN and CDR2 is SYDVKM. The CDR3 extends over 19 amino acids. This chain's CDR3 is CASSLFLMGESSGANVLTF. The CDR3 DNA reads as TGTGCCAGCAGTTTATTTCTGATGGGTGAGAGCTCTGGGGCCAACGTCCTGACTTTC.

The chain has TRBV28 and TRBJ2-5; perhaps TRBD2 as D (6 bases). This CDR3 has 14 residues. The germline gives CDR1 MDHEN, CDR2 SYDVKM. Trimming removed 8 bases from V and 4 bases from J, with 17 bases in between. The CDR3: CASRTGGTGETQYF. The CDR3 DNA is TGTGCCAGCCGCACCGGGGGTACCGGAGAGACCCAGTACTTC.

The chain uses TRBV4-1 and TRBJ2-1; D not certain. The CDR3 extends over 14 amino acids. Germline V gene data show CDR1 as MGHRA and CDR2 as YSYEKL. V dropped 3 bases and J dropped 4 bases, with 10 bases sitting between them. As DNA, the CDR3 is TGCGCCAGCAGCCACAGGCCAGGATACAATGAGCAGTTCTTC. Translated, it gives CASSHRPGYNEQFF.

V gene TRBV5-6 combines with J gene TRBJ1-6, with a possible D match to TRBD1 (5 bases). Trimming stripped 5 bases from V and 6 bases from J, with 12 bases between. CDR3 size: 14 residues. From germline, CDR1 is SGHDT and CDR2 YYEEEE. Here the CDR3 reads CASRSGTGNSPLHF. CDR3 nucleotides: TGTGCCAGCAGATCCGGGACCGGTAATTCACCCCTCCACTTT.

The rearrangement links TRBV10-2 to TRBJ2-7, with unresolved D. V was trimmed by 6 bases and J by 0 bases, leaving 21 bases between them. The germline CDR1 and CDR2 sequences are WSHSY and SAAADI. This CDR3 is built from 17 residues. The CDR3 nucleotides are TGCGCCAGCAGCGACAAACATGGCTTTCACCTCTCCTACGAGCAGTACTTC. This gives the protein CASSDKHGFHLSYEQYF.

The rearrangement links TRBV7-6 to TRBJ2-7; 11 bases map to TRBD1. This CDR3 is built from 15 residues. V shed 7 bases, J shed 4 bases, and the junction held 9 bases outside the gene matches. Per the germline V gene, CDR1 is SGHVS and CDR2 is FNYEAQ. Written as DNA, the CDR3 is TGTGCCAGCACCGAGGGTGGACAGGGGGCTTACGAGCAGTACTTC. As protein: CASTEGGQGAYEQYF.

The chain is built from TRBV7-8 and TRBJ2-7; D gene unclear. The CDR3 runs 13 residues. Germline CDR1 is SGHVS and CDR2 is FQNEAQ. V was trimmed by 2 bases and J by 3 bases, leaving 8 bases between them. In nucleotides, the CDR3 is TGTGCCAGCAGCTTAAACCCATTCTACGAGCAGTACTTC. Its translation is CASSLNPFYEQYF.

The J gene is TRBJ2-2, the V gene TRBV19; 7 bases agree with TRBD2. The CDR3 spans 18 residues. Germline V gene data show CDR1 as LNHDA and CDR2 as SQIVND (reference sequence). The V segment lost 0 bases and the J segment 1 base; nucleotides outside the gene matches: 8. This chain's CDR3 is CASSIDYASGRNTGELFF. The CDR3 DNA is TGTGCCAGTAGTATAGACTATGCTAGCGGTAGGAACACCGGGGAGCTGTTTTTT.

This sequence joins TRBV5-1 and TRBJ2-7; D is unclear. Trimming shortened V by 5 bases and J by 4 bases, and 7 bases separated the two germline ends. CDR3 size: 11 residues. CDR1 SGHRS and CDR2 YFSETQ come from the germline V gene. This chain's CDR3 is CASRYRYEQYF. The CDR3, as DNA: TGCGCCAGCAGGTATAGGTACGAGCAGTACTTC.

The sample holds one count of this clone. V and J are TRBV28 and TRBJ1-2; TRBD1 is a possible D gene (5 bases). CDR1 and CDR2 from the germline V gene are MDHEN and SYDVKM. This CDR3 contains 14 residues. Trimming took 3 bases from V and 4 from J, leaving 12 bases between them. CDR3 nucleotides: TGTGCCAGCAGTTTGAGGGGTGTCGGCTATGGCTACACCTTC. Amino acid sequence: CASSLRGVGYGYTF.

For the CDR3, the DNA is TGTGCCAGCAGCGTAGGTACCCACAATGAGCAGTTCTTC. This sequence encodes CASSVGTHNEQFF. The V gene is TRBV9, the J gene TRBJ2-1, with D unclear. Germline V gene data show CDR1 as SGDLS and CDR2 as YYNGEE. This CDR3 is built from 13 residues. Trimming took 0 bases from V and 5 from J, leaving 6 bases between them.

This chain uses TRBV29-1 with TRBJ1-1; tentative D call: TRBD1 (5 bases). The CDR3 consists of 12 residues. Looked up from germline, CDR1 is SQVTM and CDR2 is ANQGSEA. V was trimmed by 3 bases and J by 7 bases, leaving 12 bases between them. The CDR3 DNA reads TGCAGCGTTGATAATCGGGGGGATGAAGCTTTCTTT. It specifies CSVDNRGDEAFF. Supplemented by reference TRBV29-1 and TRBJ1-1, the full variable domain reads SAVISQKPSRDICQRGTSLTIQCQVDSQVTMMFWYRQQPGQSLTLIATANQGSEATYESGFVIDKFPISRPNLTFSTLTVSNMSPEDSSIYLCSVDNRGDEAFFGQGTRLTVV.

V usage is TRBV5-1 and J usage is TRBJ2-3, with a tentative D call TRBD1 (6 bases). Per the germline V gene, CDR1 is SGHRS and CDR2 is YFSETQ. V was shortened by 4 bases and J by 0 bases, with 15 bases between the two germline ends. The CDR3 extends over 16 amino acids. This CDR3 is CASSEGQSTSTDTQYF. CDR3 DNA: TGCGCCAGCAGCGAAGGACAGTCGACTAGCACAGATACGCAGTATTTT.

Concerning this clone itself: The sample has other DNA sequences that encode this CDR3 too. This chain uses TRBV5-1 with TRBJ2-7; TRBD1 might be the D (5 bases). Germline CDR1 reads SGHRS; CDR2 reads YFSETQ. The CDR3 contains 14 residues. Trimming took 0 bases from V and 4 from J, leaving 11 bases between them. In nucleotides, the CDR3 is TGCGCCAGCAGCTTGGGGGGCGAAAATTACGAGCAGTACTTC. It is translated as CASSLGGENYEQYF. Full variable domain (outside the CDR3, taken from reference TRBV5-1 and TRBJ2-7): KAGVTQTPRYLIKTRGQQVTLSCSPISGHRSVSWYQQTPGQGLQFLFEYFSETQRNKGNFPGRFSGRQFSNSRSEMNVSTLELGDSALYLCASSLGGENYEQYFGPGTRLTVT.

The chain is built from TRBV25-1 and TRBJ1-1; 7 nucleotides line up with TRBD1. CDR3 length: 13 residues. Germline V gene data show CDR1 as MGHDK and CDR2 as SYGVNS. J was trimmed by 7 bases and V by 9 bases; bases with no gene match: 11. The CDR3 DNA follows: TGTGCCAGTGAGGGGGCTCGGGGGGTTGAAGCTTTCTTT. It translates to CASEGARGVEAFF.

The chain uses TRBV20-1 and TRBJ1-2; D might be TRBD1 (5 bases). In germline, CDR1 is DFQATT, CDR2 SNEGSKA (reference sequence). Trimming took off 6 bases at V and 7 bases at J, with 9 bases between the two ends. This CDR3 has 10 residues. CDR3 bases: TGCAGTGCCACGGGGGTTGGCTACACCTTC. Its translation is CSATGVGYTF.

This chain links TRBV7-2 with TRBJ2-3, with 7 bases matching TRBD2. The CDR3 sequence is 13 residues long. The germline CDR1 and CDR2 sequences are SGHTA and FQGNSA. V lost 5 bases to trimming and J lost 6 bases; unmatched junction nucleotides: 5. CDR3 in DNA: TGTGCCAGCAGCCCTTGGGGGGGGGATACGCAGTATTTT. Translating gives CASSPWGGDTQYF.

This clone was seen once. The chain has TRBV28 and TRBJ1-5; D uncertain. V shed 7 bases and J shed 4 bases, with 5 bases lying between them. Germline V gene sequence: CDR1 MDHEN, CDR2 SYDVKM. The CDR3 is 11 amino acids. In nucleotides, the CDR3 is TGTGCCAGCACGGGTAATCAGCCCCAGCATTTT. As protein: CASTGNQPQHF.

This chain links TRBV6-1 with TRBJ1-1; D not certain. V was trimmed by 6 bases and J by 1 base, leaving 9 bases between them. The CDR3 consists of 13 residues. CDR1 and CDR2 (germline): MNHNS, SASEGT. Written as DNA, the CDR3 is TGTGCCAGCAGACCCCAGCCGAACACTGAAGCTTTCTTT. It encodes CASRPQPNTEAFF.